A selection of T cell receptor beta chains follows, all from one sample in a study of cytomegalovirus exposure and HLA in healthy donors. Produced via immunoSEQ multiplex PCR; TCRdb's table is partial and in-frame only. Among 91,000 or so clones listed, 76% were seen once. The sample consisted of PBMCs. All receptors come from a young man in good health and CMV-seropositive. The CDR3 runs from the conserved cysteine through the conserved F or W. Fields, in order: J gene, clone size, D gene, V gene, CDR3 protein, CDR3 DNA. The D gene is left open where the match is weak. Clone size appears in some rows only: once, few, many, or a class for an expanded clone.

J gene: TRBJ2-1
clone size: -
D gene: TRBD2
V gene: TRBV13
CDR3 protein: CASSSRSGGGNYEQFF
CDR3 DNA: TGTGCCAGCAGCTCCAGAAGCGGGGGAGGGAACTATGAGCAGTTCTTC

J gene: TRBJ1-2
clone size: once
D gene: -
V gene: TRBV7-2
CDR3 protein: CASSRTGGGVGYTF
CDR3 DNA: TGTGCCAGCAGCCGAACGGGAGGAGGGGTTGGCTACACCTTC

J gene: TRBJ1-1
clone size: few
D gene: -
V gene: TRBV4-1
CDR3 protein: CASSPIGRELNTEAFF
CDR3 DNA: TGCGCCAGCAGCCCAATAGGACGGGAGTTAAACACTGAAGCTTTCTTT

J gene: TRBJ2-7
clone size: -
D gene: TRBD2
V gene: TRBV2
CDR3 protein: CASRTSAVYEQYF
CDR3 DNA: TGTGCCAGCAGAACTAGCGCTGTGTACGAGCAGTACTTC

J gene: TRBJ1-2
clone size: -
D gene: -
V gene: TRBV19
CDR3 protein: CASSLIAGNYGYTF
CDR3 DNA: TGTGCCAGTAGCCTCATCGCGGGGAACTATGGCTACACCTTC

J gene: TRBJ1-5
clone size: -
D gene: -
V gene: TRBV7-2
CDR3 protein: CASSAHRDSNQPQHF
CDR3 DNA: TGTGCCAGCAGCGCCCACAGGGATAGCAATCAGCCCCAGCATTTT

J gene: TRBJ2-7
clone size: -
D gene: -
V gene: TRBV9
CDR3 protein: CASSVATGGTYEQYF
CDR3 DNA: TGTGCCAGCAGCGTAGCAACGGGGGGCACCTACGAGCAGTACTTC

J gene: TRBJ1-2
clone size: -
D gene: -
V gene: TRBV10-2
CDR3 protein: CASSEGGLSGGYTF
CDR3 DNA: TGCGCCAGCAGTGAGGGGGGCTTGTCGGGTGGCTACACCTTC

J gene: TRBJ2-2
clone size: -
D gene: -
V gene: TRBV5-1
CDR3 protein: CASSLVAGSGTGELFF
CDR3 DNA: TGCGCCAGCAGCTTGGTCGCCGGGAGTGGAACCGGGGAGCTGTTTTTT

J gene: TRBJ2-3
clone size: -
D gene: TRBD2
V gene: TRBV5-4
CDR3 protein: CATQRGGGDTQYF
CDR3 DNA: TGTGCCACCCAGCGGGGGGGAGGAGATACGCAGTATTTT

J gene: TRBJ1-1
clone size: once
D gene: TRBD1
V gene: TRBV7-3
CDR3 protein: CASSLDRGLGTEAFF
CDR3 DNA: TGTGCCAGCAGCTTGGACAGGGGATTGGGGACTGAAGCTTTCTTT

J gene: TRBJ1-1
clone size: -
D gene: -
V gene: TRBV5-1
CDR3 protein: CASSFGGNTEAFF
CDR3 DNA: TGCGCCAGCAGCTTTGGAGGAAACACTGAAGCTTTCTTT

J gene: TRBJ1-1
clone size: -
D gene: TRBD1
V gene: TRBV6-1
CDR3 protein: CASSEVRGQGLVAMAMNTEAFF
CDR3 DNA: TGTGCCAGCAGTGAAGTAAGGGGACAGGGCCTCGTCGCCATGGCGATGAACACTGAAGCTTTCTTT

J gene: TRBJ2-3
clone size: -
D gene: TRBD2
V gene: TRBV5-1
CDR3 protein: CASKGLAGPTDTQYF
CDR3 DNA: TGCGCCAGCAAAGGACTAGCGGGGCCCACAGATACGCAGTATTTT

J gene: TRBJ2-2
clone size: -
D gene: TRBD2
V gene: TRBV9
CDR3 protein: CASSVPSGRADTGELFF
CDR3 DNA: TGTGCCAGCAGCGTACCCAGCGGGAGGGCCGACACCGGGGAGCTGTTTTTT

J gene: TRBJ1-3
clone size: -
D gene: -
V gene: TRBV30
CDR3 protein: CAWSVYSGNTIYF
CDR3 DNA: TGTGCCTGGAGTGTGTACAGCGGAAACACCATATATTTT

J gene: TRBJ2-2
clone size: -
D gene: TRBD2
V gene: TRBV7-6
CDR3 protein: CASSLDTSGGSYTGELFF
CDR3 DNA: TGTGCCAGCAGCTTAGATACTAGCGGGGGGTCTTACACCGGGGAGCTGTTTTTT

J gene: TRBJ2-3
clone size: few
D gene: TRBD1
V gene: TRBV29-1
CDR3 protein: CSVVRTGVTDTQYF
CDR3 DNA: TGCAGCGTTGTAAGGACAGGGGTCACAGATACGCAGTATTTT

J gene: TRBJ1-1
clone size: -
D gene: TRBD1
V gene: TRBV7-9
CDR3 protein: CSSSQDRGTEAFF
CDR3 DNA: TGTTCCAGCAGCCAGGACAGGGGCACTGAAGCTTTCTTT

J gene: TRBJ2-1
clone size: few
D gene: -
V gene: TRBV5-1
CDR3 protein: CASSLETYNEQFF
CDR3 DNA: TGCGCCAGCAGCTTGGAGACTTACAATGAGCAGTTCTTC

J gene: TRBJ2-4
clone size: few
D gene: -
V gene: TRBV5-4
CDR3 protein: CASSFDGLAKNIQYF
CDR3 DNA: TGTGCCAGCAGCTTTGATGGGCTAGCCAAAAACATTCAGTACTTC

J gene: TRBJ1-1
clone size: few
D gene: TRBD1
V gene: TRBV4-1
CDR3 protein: CASSRRRTGSKDTEAFF
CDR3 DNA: TGCGCCAGCAGCCGGAGAAGGACAGGGTCTAAGGACACTGAAGCTTTCTTT